The 20 T cell receptor beta chains presented below share a single source sample, sequenced in a study of T cell responses to AZD1222 COVID-19 vaccine. Some clones are missing from TCRdb's copy, which holds only in-frame ones; the method was immunoSEQ multiplex PCR. The table has roughly 100,000 clones, 70% to 85% seen once. The sequencing used peripheral blood, collected 28 days after the second AZD1222 dose. The receptors originated from an adult who received the AZD1222 COVID-19 vaccine.

The CDR3 is CASLRQGSTDTQYF. The CDR3 nucleotides are TGTGCCAGCCTGAGACAGGGAAGCACAGATACGCAGTATTTT. The chain recombines TRBV27 with TRBJ2-3, with 7 bases identical to TRBD1. With 8 bases clipped from V and 0 bases from J, the junction kept 5 bases outside the gene matches. The CDR3 length is 14 residues. CDR1 is MNHEY, CDR2 SMNVEV, per germline (reference sequence).

In this sample, this clone turned up a few times. The V and J genes are TRBV5-1 and TRBJ2-5; no clear D gene. In germline, CDR1 is SGHRS, CDR2 YFSETQ. V lost 4 bases, J lost 7 bases, and 14 bases lay in between. The CDR3 runs 13 residues. CDR3 residues: CASSLDRVRTQYF. CDR3 DNA sequence: TGCGCCAGCAGCCTGGACCGAGTTAGGACCCAGTACTTC.

This clone has just one count. This chain uses TRBV7-3 with TRBJ1-6, with TRBD1 matching over 9 bases. Trimming cost V 6 bases and J 10 bases; bases outside gene matches: 7. CDR3 length equals 14 residues. From germline, CDR1 is SGHTA and CDR2 FQGTGA. The CDR3 DNA reads TGTGCCAGCAGGGAAAACAGGGGGCACTCACCCCTCCACTTT. Its translation is CASRENRGHSPLHF.

The J gene is TRBJ1-1, the V gene TRBV19; weak D call: TRBD1 (5 bases). In germline, CDR1 is LNHDA, CDR2 SQIVND (reference sequence). This CDR3 has 17 amino acids. V was clipped by 4 bases and J by 7 bases, with 25 bases between them. Written as DNA, the CDR3 is TGTGCCAGTAGTACCTCCCGGACGGGGTCGGGACCCTTTGAAGCTTTCTTT. Protein sequence: CASSTSRTGSGPFEAFF.

V usage is TRBV27 and J usage is TRBJ1-2; a possible D gene is TRBD1 (5 bases). The CDR3 runs 15 residues. Germline loops: CDR1 MNHEY, CDR2 SMNVEV (reference sequence). V was trimmed by 6 bases and J by 4 bases, leaving 18 bases between them. CDR3 in amino acids: CASSLSQVQGYGYTF. In nucleotides, the CDR3 is TGTGCCAGCAGCCTCTCACAGGTCCAGGGCTATGGCTACACCTTC.

This clone showed up just once. This chain connects TRBV9 to TRBJ1-6, with 7 bases aligning to TRBD1. The V and J ends lost 0 bases and 9 bases, in that order; junction bases with no gene match: 9. Per the germline V gene, CDR1 is SGDLS and CDR2 is YYNGEE. The CDR3 covers 16 residues. CDR3 nucleotide sequence: TGTGCCAGCAGCGTAGGGCCGACAGGGTCGGGTTCACCCCTCCACTTT. It yields the protein CASSVGPTGSGSPLHF.

This clone has a handful of counts. The J gene is TRBJ1-1, the V gene TRBV4-3; tentatively, D is TRBD1 (6 bases). CDR1 and CDR2 from the germline V gene are LGHNA and YSLEER. This CDR3 has 16 amino acids. V was clipped by 3 bases and J by 3 bases, with 17 bases between them. Here the CDR3 reads CASSQGSGGLDTEAFF. The CDR3 DNA sequence: TGCGCCAGCAGCCAGGGGTCCGGGGGGCTGGACACTGAAGCTTTCTTT.

The genes are TRBV10-3 and TRBJ1-1; D not resolved. Germline V lookup: CDR1 ENHRY, CDR2 SYGVKD. The V end lost 5 bases, the J end lost 2 bases, and 0 bases lay between the germline ends. The length of the CDR3 is 10 residues. In DNA, the CDR3 is TGTGCCATCAGTAACACTGAAGCTTTCTTT. This codes for CAISNTEAFF.

V and J are TRBV14 and TRBJ2-3; D may be TRBD1 (5 bases). This CDR3 is 17 amino acids long. V was clipped by 1 base and J by 1 base, with 15 bases between them. The germline CDR1 and CDR2 sequences are SGHDN and FVKESK. The CDR3 DNA reads as TGTGCCAGCAGCCAAGTAAGGGGAATCGGACGCACAGATACGCAGTATTTT. This translates into CASSQVRGIGRTDTQYF.

V and J are TRBV28 and TRBJ2-5, with D possibly matching TRBD2 (6 bases). There are 14 residues in the CDR3. Germline CDR1 and CDR2: MDHEN and SYDVKM. With 8 bases removed from V and 4 bases from J, the gap between germline ends came to 17 bases. For the CDR3, the DNA is TGTGCCAGCCGAGAGGAGGGCGGACCAGAGACCCAGTACTTC. It is translated as CASREEGGPETQYF.

The chain has TRBV19 and TRBJ1-2; a weak D match, TRBD1 (6 bases). The CDR3 is 15 residues long. CDR1 LNHDA and CDR2 SQIVND come from the germline V gene (reference sequence). V was trimmed by 3 bases and J by 4 bases, leaving 15 bases between them. The DNA for the CDR3 is TGTGCCAGTAGTATGATCGGCCCAGGGGTCTATGGCTACACCTTC. The encoded protein is CASSMIGPGVYGYTF.

The chain couples TRBV9 to TRBJ2-6, with TRBD1 matching 7 bases. V trimming: 0 bases; J trimming: 13 bases; junction bases outside the gene matches: 13. The germline gives CDR1 SGDLS, CDR2 YYNGEE. The CDR3 runs 16 residues. This CDR3 reads CASSVGEQGNRGVLTF. The CDR3, as DNA: TGTGCCAGCAGCGTAGGTGAACAGGGGAACCGTGGGGTCCTGACTTTC.

The chain recombines TRBV5-4 with TRBJ1-2, with a weak D call TRBD1 (6 bases). Trimming took 4 bases from V and 2 from J, leaving 15 bases between them. The CDR3 runs to 15 residues. Germline V CDR1 and CDR2: SGHNT, YYREEE (reference sequence). CDR3 sequence reads: CASSPGTRQNYGYTF. DNA for the CDR3: TGTGCCAGCAGCCCTGGGACAAGACAAAACTATGGCTACACCTTC.

This chain joins TRBV20-1 and TRBJ2-7; 7 bases align to TRBD2. The CDR3 is made up of 11 amino acids. Germline loops: CDR1 DFQATT, CDR2 SNEGSKA (reference sequence). V dropped 8 bases and J dropped 5; count of bases not matched to a gene: 6. CDR3 sequence reads: CSPWAGDEQYF. The CDR3 coding sequence is TGCAGTCCCTGGGCGGGAGACGAGCAGTACTTC.

The J gene is TRBJ2-3, the V gene TRBV13; 15 positions match TRBD2. This CDR3 is 17 amino acids long. Germline-derived CDR1 and CDR2 are PRHDT and FYEKMQ (reference sequence). J lost 6 bases, V lost 4 bases, and 8 bases had no gene match. CDR3 nucleotides: TGTGCCAGCAGCTCTCGGACTAGCGGGAGGGTCGGGGATACGCAGTATTTT. This codes for CASSSRTSGRVGDTQYF.

The V gene is TRBV7-9, the J gene TRBJ2-7; no clear D. Germline CDR1 reads SEHNR; CDR2 reads FQNEAQ (reference sequence). V was trimmed by 3 bases and J by 6 bases, leaving 9 bases between them. The CDR3 is 12 amino acids. The CDR3 protein is CASSFEVGEQYF. CDR3 nucleotides: TGTGCCAGCAGCTTTGAGGTTGGCGAGCAGTACTTC.

The chain joins TRBV10-3 to TRBJ1-3; D is undetermined. Germline-derived CDR1 and CDR2 are ENHRY and SYGVKD. There are 15 residues in the CDR3. V was clipped by 3 bases and J by 0 bases, with 9 bases between them. CDR3 DNA sequence: TGTGCCATCAGTGATCGGCCAAACTCTGGAAACACCATATATTTT. Amino acid sequence: CAISDRPNSGNTIYF.

This chain uses TRBV5-1 with TRBJ1-2; 10 bases align to TRBD1. The CDR3 spans 16 residues. Trimming cost V 2 bases and J 6 bases; bases outside gene matches: 10. Germline lookup yields CDR1 SGHRS and CDR2 YFSETQ. The CDR3 here is CASSLGTGELADGYTF. The CDR3 bases are TGCGCCAGCAGCTTAGGGACAGGGGAACTTGCGGATGGCTACACCTTC.

The chain carries TRBV2 and TRBJ2-7; 7 bases align to TRBD1. V shed 5 bases, J shed 3 bases, and the junction held 4 bases outside the gene matches. There are 13 residues in the CDR3. Germline lookup yields CDR1 SNHLY and CDR2 FYNNEI. The CDR3 protein is CASSHDRVYEQYF. In DNA, the CDR3 is TGTGCCAGCAGTCACGACAGGGTCTACGAGCAGTACTTC.

The chain couples TRBV5-1 to TRBJ1-1; 9 nucleotides agree with TRBD1. Germline CDR1 reads SGHRS; CDR2 reads YFSETQ. The CDR3 consists of 16 residues. Trimming at V came to 6 bases and at J to 2 bases, leaving 11 bases not matched to a gene. The DNA of the CDR3 is TGCGCCAGCAACTGGGGGACAGGGATGGTAAACACTGAAGCTTTCTTT. Protein: CASNWGTGMVNTEAFF.